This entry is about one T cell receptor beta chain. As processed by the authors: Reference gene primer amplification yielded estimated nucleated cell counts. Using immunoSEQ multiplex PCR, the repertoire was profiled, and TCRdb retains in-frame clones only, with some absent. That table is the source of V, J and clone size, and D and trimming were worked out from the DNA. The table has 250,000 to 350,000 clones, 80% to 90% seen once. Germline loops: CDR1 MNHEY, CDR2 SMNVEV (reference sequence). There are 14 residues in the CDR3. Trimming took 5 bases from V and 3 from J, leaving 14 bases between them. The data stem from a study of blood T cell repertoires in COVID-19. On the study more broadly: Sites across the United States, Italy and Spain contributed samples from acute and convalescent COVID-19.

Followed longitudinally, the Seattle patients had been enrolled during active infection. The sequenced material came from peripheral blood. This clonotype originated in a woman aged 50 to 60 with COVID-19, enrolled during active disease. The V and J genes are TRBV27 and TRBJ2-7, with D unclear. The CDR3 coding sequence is TGTGCCAGCAGTCCCGGAGAAGTCTACTACGAGCAGTACTTC. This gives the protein CASSPGEVYYEQYF.